Included here is one TCR beta chain sequence, with context. In its sample, this clonotype was seen a few times. Its antigen has not been determined. Qualities for individual bases were not recorded, and no much larger clone is one base off. In the ophthalmopathy patients, disease was moderately to severely active, with a Clinical Activity Score of 3 or more, a NOSPECS grade of 4 or more, and a duration of less than 3 months. The study excluded patients with uncontrolled infections, other autoimmune diseases, pregnancy or lactation. Diagnoses relied on clinical symptoms, serum thyroxine and TRAb, thyroid ultrasound and orbital computed tomography. Ficoll-Paque density gradient centrifugation was used to isolate PBMCs from around 9.1 ml of fresh peripheral blood. Total RNA was extracted using Trizol reagent, and RNA quality was assessed on an Agilent 2100 Bioanalyzer. This sample stems from a study of T cells in Graves' hyperthyroidism and ophthalmopathy (dated by TCRdb to the late 2010s). A note on the overall study: Peripheral blood was sampled at the time of initial diagnosis, prior to any treatment. TCR V-J signatures able to tell the groups apart were searched for in a discovery cohort of 100 patients, of whom about 40 had Graves' ophthalmopathy and some 60 had stable Graves' hyperthyroidism. For training and testing, the roughly 93 patients in the discovery cohort were randomly divided in a 7:3 ratio. TCR Vbeta CDR3 sequencing of roughly 140 peripheral blood samples (43 ophthalmopathy, about 74 hyperthyroidism and about 17 progressor patients) is reported in the paper. In addition, the study compared T-cell repertoires in thyroid tissue and in blood from 6 or 7 Graves' hyperthyroidism patients. Whether ophthalmopathy could be predicted prospectively was tested in an independent validation cohort made up of 18 hyperthyroidism patients plus 17 patients who later progressed to ophthalmopathy. Following sampling, methimazole starting at 30 mg daily was given to hyperthyroidism patients, and high-dose intravenous methylprednisolone was given to ophthalmopathy patients.

Amplification of TCR beta CDR3 regions was carried out from RNA transcripts. A first-round RT-PCR of the TCR CDR3 used the HTBI primer set with the Qiagen OneStep RT-PCR kit. The libraries were constructed in a second round of multiplex PCR and then size-selected and purified. Libraries were sequenced paired-end with 100 bp reads on an Illumina HiSeq2000. Processing in the source paper ran as follows. Raw data were processed with SOAPnuke, discarding reads with adapters, uncalled bases, mean Phred below 15, or no exact constant-primer or identifier match. High-quality paired reads were merged using COPE v1.2.5, and each unique nucleotide sequence was defined as a clonotype. MiTCR v1.1 was used to align the clonotypes against IMGT TRBV, TRBD and TRBJ reference segments. Only V-J combinations with frequency above 0.0001, covering approximately 99% of repertoires, were analysed. A TCS score was defined as the ratio of F50 (clonal expansion) to E x V (chaos), with BLOSUM62-based TCRdist applied between CDR3 peptides within each V-J. Welch's t-statistics and random forest reduced fewer than 550 V-J features to 10 to 15, which were used in a naive Bayes classifier (R e1071). The public reads were run again by TCRdb, first through fastp at Q25 and then through MiXCR, and only productive beta chains were kept. Rows with a matching CDR3 protein are joined into one entry that keeps the most common DNA and genes. TCRdb, not the authors, supplied the V and J calls. For this sample there are about 640,000 distinct CDR3 sequences; around 15% appear just once. The top ten constitute 9.5% to 15% of the sample.

The paper's findings and limits, for the study overall: No statistical method was used to set the sample size in advance, and investigators knew the group allocation. During validation, the model predicted progression to ophthalmopathy a median of roughly six months ahead of onset, with almost 71% sensitivity and around 73% specificity. A model built on a 13 V-J signature distinguished ophthalmopathy from stable hyperthyroidism, reaching around 90% sensitivity and around 81% specificity in cross-validation and 80%/75% in testing. Most expanded thyroid clonotypes (frequency above 0.001) were also detected in blood, suggesting blood repertoires may reflect thyroid immune responses.

Sequenced input: blood. The sequence derives from a woman aged 50 to 65 with Graves' ophthalmopathy.

The bases read TGTGCCAGCAGCGTAGCTGACAGCCTATTGGGGGAGCAGTACTTC. Translated, this gives CASSVADSLLGEQYF. In this chain, TRBV9 is recombined with TRBJ2-7, and perhaps TRBD1 as D gene, on 5 matching bases. According to the germline V gene, CDR1 reads SGDLS and CDR2 reads YYNGEE. V is cut by 0 bases and J by 7 bases, and the space between the germline ends is 17 bases. The CDR3 has 15 amino acids, counting the end cysteine and phenylalanine. Kept here is only the CDR3 DNA, which spans 45 bases and is read in frame from base 1.